One and the same sample provided the 27 T cell receptor beta chains below, sequenced in a study of T cells in Graves' hyperthyroidism and ophthalmopathy. Using RNA transcripts as the source, TCR beta CDR3 regions were amplified. The TCR CDR3 first-round RT-PCR relied on the HTBI primer set. TCRdb itself ran the multiplex PCR reads through MiXCR, one entry per CDR3 protein. The profile covers fewer than 350,000 distinct CDR3 sequences, with roughly 15% appearing a single time and approximately 7.9% taken by the ten largest. Sequenced material: blood. The receptors here all came from a woman in her thirties or forties with Graves' hyperthyroidism.

This clonotype was observed at least ten times. The gene calls are TRBV5-8 and TRBJ2-5, with D possibly TRBD1 on 6 matching bases. Germline V lookup: CDR1 SGHTS, CDR2 YDEGEE. There are 14 residues in the CDR3. V lost 4 bases and J 4 bases, leaving 14 bases between the germline ends. This chain's CDR3 is CASSGLQGGETQYF. CDR3 coding DNA: TGTGCCAGCAGCGGGTTACAAGGGGGAGAGACCCAGTACTTC.

In this sample, this clonotype turned up many times. The chain carries TRBV12-5 and TRBJ1-1; 7 bases map to TRBD1. This CDR3 spans 13 amino acids. Unmatched junction bases numbered 0, after V lost 1 base and J lost 4 bases. The germline CDR1 and CDR2 sequences are LGHNT and FRNRAP. The CDR3 region is CASGLDRGTEAFF. The CDR3 coding sequence is TGTGCTAGTGGTTTGGACAGGGGCACTGAAGCTTTCTTT.

This clonotype showed up many times. The J gene is TRBJ2-1, the V gene TRBV3-1; 11 positions match TRBD2. Germline-derived CDR1 and CDR2 are LGHDT and YNNKEL (reference sequence). J lost 8 bases, V lost 2 bases, and 8 bases had no gene match. The CDR3 has 16 residues. CDR3 DNA: TGTGCCAGCAGCCAATACCGGGGACTAGCGGTGTATGAGCAGTTCTTC. This gives the protein CASSQYRGLAVYEQFF.

The genes are TRBV6-1 and TRBJ1-6; D is ambiguous. The CDR3 totals 15 residues. Deletions cut 7 bases from V and 0 bases from J, with 10 bases between. CDR1 MNHNS and CDR2 SASEGT come from the germline V gene. DNA for the CDR3: TGTGCCAGCATGAGGGAGGGCTCCTATAATTCACCCCTCCACTTT. Its protein is CASMREGSYNSPLHF.

At least ten counts were recorded for this clonotype. This chain joins TRBV29-1 and TRBJ1-1; no definite D call. CDR3 length equals 12 residues. V was shortened by 4 bases and J by 2 bases, with 8 bases between the two germline ends. CDR1 SQVTM and CDR2 ANQGSEA come from the germline V gene. The CDR3 DNA reads as TGCAGCGTTGCGGGGAGTAACACTGAAGCTTTCTTT. It translates to CSVAGSNTEAFF.

This clonotype was recorded at least ten times. This chain uses TRBV15 with TRBJ1-2, with TRBD1 as a possible D gene (6 bases). Germline-derived CDR1 and CDR2 are LNHNV and YYDKDF (reference sequence). The CDR3 consists of 13 residues. Trimming removed 4 bases at V and 4 bases at J, with 10 bases between. Here the CDR3 DNA reads TGTGCCACCAGCATGGGGACAACCTATGGCTACACCTTC. This codes for CATSMGTTYGYTF.

This clonotype turned up a few times. V is TRBV7-9 and J is TRBJ1-2; unclear D gene. Per germline, CDR1 SEHNR and CDR2 FQNEAQ (reference sequence). The CDR3 sequence is 13 residues long. Trimming removed 2 bases at V and 4 bases at J, with 8 bases between. The CDR3 is CASSLMRTYGYTF. For the CDR3, the DNA is TGTGCCAGCAGCTTAATGCGGACCTATGGCTACACCTTC.

The chain combines TRBV30 with TRBJ1-5; possible D gene TRBD1, 6 bases. With 2 bases removed from V and 4 bases from J, the gap between germline ends came to 15 bases. CDR1 and CDR2 (germline): GTSNPN, SVGIG (reference sequence). The CDR3 length is 15 residues. The CDR3 spells CAWSPRQVLNQPQHF. Written as DNA, the CDR3 is TGTGCCTGGAGTCCCCGACAGGTATTAAATCAGCCCCAGCATTTT.

The chain joins TRBV11-2 to TRBJ1-2; a weak D match, TRBD1 (6 bases). The CDR3 is 15 residues long. The V end lost 0 bases, the J end lost 2 bases, and 10 bases lay between the germline ends. CDR1 is SGHAT, CDR2 FQNNGV, per germline. The CDR3 spells CASSLDVGANYGYTF. The CDR3 DNA reads TGTGCCAGCAGCTTAGATGTGGGGGCGAACTATGGCTACACCTTC.

The genes are TRBV30 and TRBJ1-2; D is undetermined. The ends were cut back, 1 base at V and 7 bases at J, with 13 bases in the middle. Germline V lookup: CDR1 GTSNPN, CDR2 SVGIG (reference sequence). The CDR3 spans 13 residues. This CDR3 reads CAWSEGGLRGYTF. The CDR3 bases are TGTGCCTGGAGTGAAGGAGGGCTACGTGGCTACACCTTC.

This clonotype occurred a few times. The V gene is TRBV20-1, the J gene TRBJ1-2, with 12 bases identical to TRBD1. From germline, CDR1 is DFQATT and CDR2 SNEGSKA (reference sequence). Trimming at V came to 7 bases and at J to 4 bases, leaving 13 bases not matched to a gene. This CDR3 spans 16 amino acids. The CDR3 loop reads CSGLSGTGGIGYGYTF. The CDR3 nucleotides are TGCAGTGGCCTCTCCGGGACAGGGGGCATCGGCTATGGCTACACCTTC.

This clonotype was recorded a few times. The chain combines TRBV4-2 with TRBJ2-7; no firm D call. Germline V CDR1 and CDR2: LGHNA, YNFKEQ. V was trimmed by 0 bases and J by 2 bases, leaving 8 bases between them. This CDR3 region has 14 residues. In nucleotides, the CDR3 is TGTGCCAGCAGCCAAGAAAGACTTGCCTACGAGCAGTACTTC. It specifies CASSQERLAYEQYF.

Many counts were recorded for this clonotype. The chain joins TRBV27 to TRBJ2-5, with TRBD2 matching 9 bases. With V trimmed by 5 bases and J by 7 bases, 14 bases remained unmatched. This CDR3 comprises 16 residues. Per the germline V gene, CDR1 is MNHEY and CDR2 is SMNVEV (reference sequence). CDR3 region: CASSPARTSAGGTQYF. The CDR3 DNA is TGTGCCAGCAGTCCGGCGAGGACTAGCGCGGGAGGGACCCAGTACTTC.

This clonotype was seen repeatedly, ten times or more. The V gene is TRBV19, the J gene TRBJ2-3; D assignment may be TRBD1 or TRBD2 (7 bases each). The CDR3 runs 14 residues. Trimming cost V 7 bases and J 1 base, with 12 bases left between them. Germline V CDR1 and CDR2: LNHDA, SQIVND (reference sequence). CDR3 DNA sequence: TGTGCCAGTACTAGCGGACAGGGCACAGATACGCAGTATTTT. Its translation: CASTSGQGTDTQYF.

The J gene is TRBJ2-3, the V gene TRBV4-1; maybe TRBD2 (6 bases). Germline CDR1 reads MGHRA; CDR2 reads YSYEKL. V was shortened by 7 bases and J by 6 bases, with 17 bases between the two germline ends. This CDR3 has 14 amino acids. The CDR3 is CASTREEGKDTQYF. Written as DNA, the CDR3 is TGCGCCAGCACCCGAGAGGAGGGCAAGGATACGCAGTATTTT.

This clonotype has at least ten counts. CDR3 amino acids: CASSRGRANTEAFF. CDR3 DNA sequence: TGTGCCAGCAGCCGGGGACGGGCGAACACTGAAGCTTTCTTT. The rearrangement links TRBV7-8 to TRBJ1-1; possible D gene TRBD1, 5 bases. Germline assignment: CDR1 SGHVS and CDR2 FQNEAQ. CDR3 length equals 14 residues. V was shortened by 5 bases and J by 1 base, with 11 bases between the two germline ends. Full variable domain (missing parts from reference TRBV7-8 and TRBJ1-1): GAGVSQSPRYKVAKRGQDVALRCDPISGHVSLFWYQQALGQGPEFLTYFQNEAQLDKSGLPSDRFFAERPEGSVSTLKIQRTQQEDSAVYLCASSRGRANTEAFFGQGTRLTVV.

A remark on this clonotype: This may arise from a read error, as a much more abundant clone is one base away. The V call is TRBV6-1, the J call TRBJ2-1; TRBD1 matches at 9 bases. This CDR3 is 15 amino acids long. Germline CDR1 MNHNS, CDR2 SASEGT. The CDR3 DNA follows: TGTGCCAGAAGTGATCCTGGACAGGGGCGCAATGAGCAGTTCTTC. Translated, it gives CARSDPGQGRNEQFF.

This clonotype came up many times. The chain recombines TRBV20-1 with TRBJ2-1, with D maybe TRBD1 (6 bases). This CDR3 has 14 amino acids. Trimming removed 3 bases from V and 4 bases from J, with 13 bases in between. CDR1 is DFQATT and CDR2 is SNEGSKA in the germline V gene (reference sequence). CDR3 coding DNA: TGCAGTGCTAGGATCCAGGGGAGTTACAATGAGCAGTTCTTC. Protein product: CSARIQGSYNEQFF.

This clonotype appeared many times. The rearrangement uses TRBV20-1 and TRBJ1-1; D is undetermined. The CDR3 totals 13 residues. The ends were cut back, 2 bases at V and 4 bases at J, with 11 bases in the middle. Germline CDR1 is DFQATT and CDR2 is SNEGSKA (reference sequence). Written as DNA, the CDR3 is TGCAGTGCTAGAAGACACCCGGGCACTGAAGCTTTCTTT. This codes for CSARRHPGTEAFF.

The chain is built from TRBV20-1 and TRBJ2-3, with 9 bases matching TRBD2. Trimming took 7 bases from V and 3 from J; bases not matched to a gene: 11. This CDR3 has 15 residues. Germline CDR1 DFQATT, CDR2 SNEGSKA (reference sequence). The CDR3 coding sequence is TGCAGTGTAACCGGGACTAGCCATTTGACAGATACGCAGTATTTT. The encoded protein is CSVTGTSHLTDTQYF.

V is TRBV20-1 and J is TRBJ2-1, with 12 bases matching TRBD2. Germline-derived CDR1 and CDR2 are DFQATT and SNEGSKA (reference sequence). The CDR3 runs to 18 residues. V shed 5 bases, J shed 0 bases, and the junction held 11 bases outside the gene matches. Here the CDR3 reads CSAPNMGLAGPSYNEQFF. For the CDR3, the DNA is TGCAGTGCTCCTAATATGGGACTAGCGGGCCCCTCCTACAATGAGCAGTTCTTC.

V gene TRBV12-3 or TRBV12-4 combines with J gene TRBJ1-1; 11 bases map to TRBD1. V was pared by 3 bases and J by 5 bases, with 5 bases of the junction left unmatched. The CDR3 spans 15 residues. CDR3 bases: TGTGCCAGCAGTTTTCCGGGACAGGGGGATACTGAAGCTTTCTTT. Translated, it gives CASSFPGQGDTEAFF.

This clonotype was observed a handful of times. The gene calls are TRBV6-1 and TRBJ1-6, with 9 positions matching TRBD1. Germline CDR1 is MNHNS and CDR2 is SASEGT. V lost 5 bases, J lost 4 bases, and 18 bases stayed unmatched. The CDR3 totals 20 residues. The chain's CDR3 is CASSSTGTGFLLKYNSPLHF. The CDR3 DNA follows: TGTGCCAGCAGTAGTACCGGGACAGGGTTCCTTTTGAAATATAATTCACCCCTCCACTTT.

This clonotype was detected ten times or more. The chain employs TRBV27 and TRBJ1-1; D is unresolved. The length of the CDR3 is 13 residues. Between the trimmed V and J ends, which lost 6 bases and 2 bases, there was a span of 10 bases. Germline V lookup: CDR1 MNHEY, CDR2 SMNVEV (reference sequence). CDR3 DNA: TGTGCCAGCAGGTTTTCGGGTAACACTGAAGCTTTCTTT. The encoded protein is CASRFSGNTEAFF.

This clonotype was counted ten times or more. The chain recombines TRBV12-3 or TRBV12-4 with TRBJ2-1, with D maybe TRBD2 (6 bases). The CDR3 runs 16 residues. Trimming pared 3 bases from V and 2 bases from J, leaving 14 bases between. CDR3 bases: TGTGCCAGCAGTTTTGGGGGGAGGCCAGCCTACAATGAGCAGTTCTTC. Its translation is CASSFGGRPAYNEQFF.

In this sample, this clonotype turned up many times. The V gene is TRBV6-2 or TRBV6-3, the J gene TRBJ1-1; maybe TRBD1 (6 bases). The CDR3 contains 13 residues. Germline V gene data show CDR1 as MNHEY and CDR2 as SVGEGT. V dropped 5 bases and J dropped 5 bases, with 12 bases sitting between them. The CDR3 is CASSNRVQTEAFF. For the CDR3, the DNA is TGTGCCAGCAGTAACAGGGTCCAAACTGAAGCTTTCTTT.

The rearrangement links TRBV5-5 to TRBJ1-5; TRBD1 might be the D (5 bases). This CDR3 contains 16 residues. CDR1 is SGHKS, CDR2 YYEKEE, per germline (reference sequence). V lost 4 bases, J lost 0 bases, and 14 bases lay in between. The CDR3: CASSPGATFSNQPQHF. For the CDR3, the DNA is TGTGCCAGCAGCCCCGGGGCCACTTTTAGCAATCAGCCCCAGCATTTT.